This passage covers 24 T cell receptor beta chains from one sample sequenced in a study of blood T cell repertoires in COVID-19. Profiled with immunoSEQ multiplex PCR; TCRdb holds only in-frame clones, not every one. The data show over 250,000 clones, with roughly four fifths seen just once and 8% to 10% held by the top ten. The sample comprised peripheral blood. The receptors were sampled from a woman between 50 and 59 years old who had recovered from COVID-19.

V is TRBV6-5 and J is TRBJ1-1; D is unclear. The length of the CDR3 is 14 residues. Germline CDR1 MNHEY, CDR2 SVGAGI. V was cut by 2 bases and J by 5 bases, with 12 bases left in between. CDR3 region: CASSYIEGGTEAFF. For the CDR3, the DNA is TGTGCCAGCAGTTACATTGAGGGCGGGACTGAAGCTTTCTTT.

This chain joins TRBV3-1 (or the pseudogene TRBV3-2) and TRBJ1-1; D call uncertain. Germline values: CDR1 LGHDT, CDR2 YNNKEL (reference sequence). The V end was cut by 5 bases, the J end by 6 bases, with 13 bases between. The CDR3 is made up of 13 amino acids. The CDR3 loop reads CASSSMGLSEAFF. For the CDR3, the DNA is TGTGCCAGCAGCTCTATGGGCCTTTCTGAAGCTTTCTTT.

V is TRBV7-3 and J is TRBJ2-1; D may be TRBD2 (5 bases). CDR3 length equals 16 residues. Germline V CDR1 and CDR2: SGHTA, FQGTGA. With 2 bases removed from V and 1 base from J, the gap between germline ends came to 12 bases. In DNA form, the CDR3 reads TGTGCCAGCAGCTTATCGGGGATAGCATCCTACAATGAGCAGTTCTTC. This translates into CASSLSGIASYNEQFF.

Here the CDR3 reads CASSTTGTSGGNTDTQYF. In DNA form, the CDR3 reads TGTGCCAGCAGCACAACCGGGACTAGCGGGGGGAATACAGATACGCAGTATTTT. The chain couples TRBV7-2 to TRBJ2-3; TRBD2 matches at 15 bases. The V and J ends lost 5 bases and 3 bases, in that order; junction bases with no gene match: 9. The length of the CDR3 is 18 residues. Germline CDR1 SGHTA, CDR2 FQGNSA.

The rearrangement uses TRBV2 and TRBJ2-3; TRBD2 agrees at 10 bases. Germline CDR1 SNHLY, CDR2 FYNNEI. The CDR3 is 15 residues long. Germline trimming cut 6 bases from V and 6 bases from J; bases unmatched to any gene: 9. Written as DNA, the CDR3 is TGTGCCAGCAGGAGTACGGGACTAGCGATCGATACGCAGTATTTT. Translated: CASRSTGLAIDTQYF.

This clone occurred a few times. The chain carries TRBV29-1 and TRBJ1-1, with TRBD1 matching over 12 bases. The CDR3 contains 13 residues. Germline V gene lookup returns CDR1 SQVTM and CDR2 ANQGSEA. The trim removed 7 bases at V and 7 bases at J, leaving 7 bases unmatched. DNA for the CDR3: TGCAGCGCCGGGGGACAGGGGGCGCTTGAAGCTTTCTTT. Its translation: CSAGGQGALEAFF.

The V and J genes are TRBV5-1 and TRBJ1-2, with 9 positions matching TRBD1. Germline lookup yields CDR1 SGHRS and CDR2 YFSETQ. CDR3 length: 14 amino acids. V dropped 4 bases and J dropped 3; count of bases not matched to a gene: 4. In nucleotides, the CDR3 is TGCGCCAGCAGCGGGGGACAGGGTTACTATGGCTACACCTTC. Protein: CASSGGQGYYGYTF.

The rearrangement joins TRBV1 to TRBJ2-3; the listed D gene, TRBD2, was not tested against the DNA. TRBV1 is a known pseudogene. The CDR3 contains 18 residues. CDR3 sequence (DNA): TGCACCAGCAGCCAAGAAAACCGGCGGGCAATGACCACAGATACGCAGTATTTT. As protein: CTSSQENRRAMTTDTQYF.

This clone was counted once. The J gene is TRBJ1-5, the V gene TRBV23-1, with 7 bases matching TRBD1. TRBV23-1 qualifies as an ORF whose function is uncertain. J gave up 0 bases and V 0 bases, and 5 bases lay outside the gene matches. The CDR3 extends over 17 amino acids. CDR3 coding DNA: TGCGCCAGCAGTCAATCGGGGGACAGCGCTAGCAATCAGCCCCAGCATTTT. Translating gives CASSQSGDSASNQPQHF.

This chain links TRBV9 with TRBJ2-3; TRBD2 might be the D (6 bases). V lost 2 bases and J lost 1, with 11 bases in between. CDR1 is SGDLS, CDR2 YYNGEE, per germline. This CDR3 is built from 15 residues. The CDR3 nucleotides are TGTGCCAGCAGCGTTTGGCGGGGCCGCACAGATACGCAGTATTTT. This sequence encodes CASSVWRGRTDTQYF.

This clone was found a few times. The gene calls are TRBV28 and TRBJ2-1; a possible D gene is TRBD2 (7 bases). V was pared by 10 bases and J by 4 bases, with 17 bases between. Germline V gene sequence: CDR1 MDHEN, CDR2 SYDVKM. The CDR3 totals 14 residues. CDR3 in amino acids: CATDRGAGYNEQFF. The DNA of the CDR3 is TGTGCCACCGACCGGGGGGCGGGATACAATGAGCAGTTCTTC.

V usage is TRBV7-2 and J usage is TRBJ1-4; TRBD1 aligns across 9 bases. Germline CDR1 and CDR2: SGHTA and FQGNSA. This CDR3 region has 13 residues. The V and J ends lost 8 bases and 8 bases, in that order; junction bases with no gene match: 6. CDR3 DNA: TGTGCCAGCGCCGGGACAGGGAAGGAAAAACTGTTTTTT. Translating gives CASAGTGKEKLFF.

The chain links TRBV28 to TRBJ1-6; D is unclear. The CDR3 is 15 residues long. Trimming pared 3 bases from V and 9 bases from J, leaving 15 bases between. Germline V gene data show CDR1 as MDHEN and CDR2 as SYDVKM. Here the CDR3 reads CASSFGVRSASPLHF. As DNA, the CDR3 is TGTGCCAGCAGTTTTGGTGTCAGGTCCGCTTCACCCCTCCACTTT. Looking up the rest from reference TRBV28 and TRBJ1-6 gives the full variable domain: DVKVTQSSRYLVKRTGEKVFLECVQDMDHENMFWYRQDPGLGLRLIYFSYDVKMKEKGDIPEGYSVSREKKERFSLILESASTNQTSMYLCASSFGVRSASPLHFGNGTRLTVT.

V is TRBV27 and J is TRBJ2-7; 7 positions match TRBD1. Germline V CDR1 and CDR2: MNHEY, SMNVEV (reference sequence). V lost 8 bases, J lost 5 bases, and 15 bases stayed unmatched. This CDR3 has 15 residues. The CDR3 DNA reads as TGTGCCAGCGGAATTGAGGAAATACAGGGGAACGAGCAGTACTTC. Translating it yields CASGIEEIQGNEQYF.

The chain uses TRBV6-5 and TRBJ1-1; a possible D gene is TRBD1 (5 bases). CDR1 and CDR2 (germline): MNHEY, SVGAGI. The V end lost 0 bases, the J end lost 4 bases, and 15 bases lay between the germline ends. CDR3 length equals 16 residues. The CDR3 region is CASSYSTHGGGTEAFF. The DNA of the CDR3 is TGTGCCAGCAGTTACTCCACGCACGGGGGTGGCACTGAAGCTTTCTTT.

Only a few counts were recorded for this clone. This chain connects TRBV14 to TRBJ2-7, with TRBD1 matching over 8 bases. Germline values: CDR1 SGHDN, CDR2 FVKESK. V lost 7 bases and J lost 5; bases outside the gene matches: 7. There are 13 residues in the CDR3. The CDR3 is CASTHDRGNEQYF. CDR3 coding DNA: TGTGCCAGCACCCATGACAGGGGAAACGAGCAGTACTTC.

The J gene is TRBJ2-7, the V gene TRBV12-3 or TRBV12-4; tentative D call: TRBD1 (5 bases). Trimming removed 4 bases at V and 6 bases at J, with 13 bases between. The CDR3 sequence is 13 residues long. This chain's CDR3 is CASSWGWPSEQYF. The CDR3 DNA is TGTGCCAGCAGTTGGGGCTGGCCAAGCGAGCAGTACTTC.

The CDR3 spells CASSQVSGHRLEKLFF. In DNA, the CDR3 is TGTGCCAGCAGCCAAGTCTCGGGACACCGTCTTGAAAAACTGTTTTTT. The chain is built from TRBV3-1 (or the pseudogene TRBV3-2) and TRBJ1-4, with D possibly matching TRBD1 (6 bases). The CDR3 has 16 residues. Germline CDR1 is LGHDT and CDR2 is YNNKEL (reference sequence). With 1 base removed from V and 7 bases from J, the gap between germline ends came to 16 bases.

This rearrangement joins TRBV3-1 (or the pseudogene TRBV3-2) to TRBJ1-2; D is uncertain. This CDR3 contains 13 residues. Trimming removed 2 bases at V and 1 base at J, with 5 bases between. CDR1 is LGHDT and CDR2 is YNNKEL in the germline V gene (reference sequence). DNA for the CDR3: TGTGCCAGCAGCCAAAACGGTAACTATGGCTACACCTTC. Translating gives CASSQNGNYGYTF.

This chain links TRBV6-5 with TRBJ1-2; no clear D. Germline lookup yields CDR1 MNHEY and CDR2 SVGAGI. The V end lost 7 bases, the J end lost 4 bases, and 19 bases lay between the germline ends. The CDR3 loop spans 15 amino acids. The CDR3 DNA sequence: TGTGCCAGCACCCCCCTCAGCGGACGGAGCTATGGCTACACCTTC. Protein product: CASTPLSGRSYGYTF.

The chain links TRBV28 to TRBJ1-2; a possible D gene is TRBD1 (6 bases). This CDR3 comprises 15 residues. The ends were cut back, 6 bases at V and 4 bases at J, with 18 bases in the middle. Germline CDR1 reads MDHEN; CDR2 reads SYDVKM. CDR3 sequence reads: CASSWDTPRGYGYTF. As DNA, the CDR3 is TGTGCCAGCAGCTGGGACACCCCACGGGGCTATGGCTACACCTTC.

The genes are TRBV21-1 and TRBJ2-1; the table's D call, TRBD1, has no DNA check behind it. TRBV21-1 is noted as a pseudogene. The CDR3 covers 16 residues. In DNA form, the CDR3 reads TGTGCCAGCAGCAAAGGTTGGGACAGGGGGCGCTATGAGCAGTTCTTC. Translated, it gives CASSKGWDRGRYEQFF.

With respect to this clone: The same CDR3 also results from other DNA sequences found in this sample. The chain joins TRBV6-2 or TRBV6-3 to TRBJ1-3; unclear D gene. Per the germline V gene, CDR1 is MNHEY and CDR2 is SVGEGT. The length of the CDR3 is 16 residues. The V end lost 2 bases, the J end lost 0 bases, and 11 bases lay between the germline ends. CDR3 sequence (DNA): TGTGCCAGCAGTTACCGCCCGCGATCCTCTGGAAACACCATATATTTT. Translated, it gives CASSYRPRSSGNTIYF.

The rearrangement joins TRBV6-6 to TRBJ2-6; 7 bases line up with TRBD1. Germline assignment: CDR1 MNHNY and CDR2 SVGAGI (reference sequence). With V trimmed by 8 bases and J by 0 bases, 7 bases remained unmatched. There are 16 residues in the CDR3. Written as DNA, the CDR3 is TGTGCCAGCCGGACAGGCGGGTCCTCTGGGGCCAACGTCCTGACTTTC. It encodes CASRTGGSSGANVLTF.